These 17 T cell receptor beta chains share one sample of origin, sequenced in a study of shared T cell receptors in the human thymus. Profiling relied on immunoSEQ multiplex PCR, and the TCRdb table lists in-frame clones only, not all of them. The data contain roughly 700,000 clones, 85% to 90% of them singletons. These sequences were also reported in another study, on human thymus T cells.

Sequencing was performed on thymocytes. These receptors all come from a boy in the first two years of life with a congenital heart defect.

The rearrangement uses TRBV7-2 and TRBJ2-5; 12 positions agree with TRBD1. The V gene end was trimmed by 4 bases and the J gene end by 2 bases; junction bases not matched to a gene: 5. The CDR3 runs 16 residues. Looked up from germline, CDR1 is SGHTA and CDR2 is FQGNSA. The CDR3 spells CASSSRDRGPQETQYF. The CDR3 DNA reads as TGTGCCAGCAGCTCACGGGACAGGGGGCCACAAGAGACCCAGTACTTC.

The chain links TRBV7-2 to TRBJ2-2, with D possibly being TRBD2 (5 bases). V gave up 6 bases and J gave up 6 bases, with 14 bases separating them. The CDR3 has 14 residues. Germline lookup yields CDR1 SGHTA and CDR2 FQGNSA. The CDR3 spells CASRAAEPAGELFF. In DNA form, the CDR3 reads TGTGCCAGCAGAGCGGCGGAGCCGGCCGGGGAGCTGTTTTTT.

The chain has TRBV7-2 and TRBJ2-5, with 11 bases matching TRBD1. This CDR3 contains 16 residues. CDR1 and CDR2 (germline): SGHTA, FQGNSA. Trimming took 5 bases from V and 1 from J; bases not matched to a gene: 6. CDR3 sequence: CASSARTGGPQETQYF. In nucleotides, the CDR3 is TGTGCCAGCAGCGCCCGGACAGGGGGCCCCCAAGAGACCCAGTACTTC. The variable domain in full, completed from reference TRBV7-2 and TRBJ2-5, reads GAGVSQSPSNKVTEKGKDVELRCDPISGHTALYWYRQSLGQGLEFLIYFQGNSAPDKSGLPSDRFSAERTGGSVSTLTIQRTQQEDSAVYLCASSARTGGPQETQYFGPGTRLLVL.

The chain recombines TRBV2 with TRBJ2-7; tentative D call: TRBD2 (5 bases). The germline CDR1 and CDR2 sequences are SNHLY and FYNNEI. The CDR3 sequence is 13 residues long. V was pared by 10 bases and J by 0 bases, with 13 bases between. CDR3 in amino acids: CAIIASSSYEQYF. In DNA form, the CDR3 reads TGTGCCATCATAGCGTCCTCCTCCTACGAGCAGTACTTC.

V is TRBV6-1 and J is TRBJ2-5; 8 positions match TRBD2. This CDR3 region has 14 residues. Germline V lookup: CDR1 MNHNS, CDR2 SASEGT. The trim removed 7 bases at V and 5 bases at J, leaving 9 bases unmatched. This CDR3 is CASNQRERGETQYF. CDR3 DNA: TGTGCCAGCAATCAGCGGGAGAGGGGCGAGACCCAGTACTTC.

The chain uses TRBV5-6 and TRBJ1-2; D gene unclear. Trimming took 2 bases from V and 8 from J, leaving 25 bases between them. Germline V gene lookup returns CDR1 SGHDT and CDR2 YYEEEE. This CDR3 comprises 17 residues. The CDR3 here is CASSFSRRPRLREGYTF. CDR3 DNA: TGTGCCAGCAGCTTTTCCCGGAGACCGAGGCTCCGGGAAGGCTACACCTTC.

This clone was seen a few times. The gene calls are TRBV2 and TRBJ2-3, with 8 bases that match TRBD2. In germline, CDR1 is SNHLY, CDR2 FYNNEI. This CDR3 is 16 amino acids long. V dropped 6 bases and J dropped 0; count of bases not matched to a gene: 8. For the CDR3, the DNA is TGTGCCAGCAGGCGGACTAGCCGGCCCAGCACAGATACGCAGTATTTT. Protein: CASRRTSRPSTDTQYF.

This chain connects TRBV25-1 to TRBJ1-1; perhaps TRBD1 as D (5 bases). V lost 1 base and J 0 bases, leaving 9 bases between the germline ends. CDR3 length equals 15 residues. Germline loops: CDR1 MGHDK, CDR2 SYGVNS. The CDR3 DNA is TGTGCCAGCAGTGAATTGGGGCCTATGAACACTGAAGCTTTCTTT. Amino acid sequence: CASSELGPMNTEAFF.

The chain employs TRBV5-6 and TRBJ2-1; 9 nucleotides line up with TRBD2. The CDR3 runs to 17 residues. The V and J ends lost 4 bases and 5 bases, in that order; junction bases with no gene match: 13. The germline CDR1 and CDR2 sequences are SGHDT and YYEEEE. CDR3 sequence reads: CASSGGLCGRANNEQFF. For the CDR3, the DNA is TGTGCCAGCAGCGGAGGCCTATGCGGGAGGGCAAACAATGAGCAGTTCTTC.

This chain links TRBV25-1 with TRBJ2-3; TRBD2 matches at 7 bases. This CDR3 spans 16 amino acids. After removal of 6 bases from V and 3 bases from J, the junction contained 12 bases not matched to a gene. CDR1 and CDR2 from the germline V gene are MGHDK and SYGVNS. This CDR3 is CASRTLYGTTTDTQYF. The CDR3 region has the DNA TGTGCCAGCAGAACTCTCTACGGGACTACGACAGATACGCAGTATTTT.

The chain joins TRBV9 to TRBJ2-3; the match to TRBD2 covers 13 bases. In germline, CDR1 is SGDLS, CDR2 YYNGEE. V dropped 3 bases and J dropped 2; count of bases not matched to a gene: 6. This CDR3 has 17 amino acids. CDR3 DNA sequence: TGTGCCAGCAGCGCGCGGGGACTAGCGGGGTACACAGATACGCAGTATTTT. This encodes CASSARGLAGYTDTQYF.

The chain has TRBV29-1 and TRBJ2-1; TRBD1 agrees at 10 bases. This CDR3 spans 14 amino acids. The germline V gene has CDR1 SQVTM and CDR2 ANQGSEA. Trimming took 4 bases from V and 7 from J; bases not matched to a gene: 7. The CDR3 here is CSVVDRGRINEQFF. CDR3 DNA sequence: TGCAGCGTTGTCGACAGGGGGCGAATAAATGAGCAGTTCTTC.

In the case of this clone: One end of the junction varies from germline; a read error may be responsible. V usage is TRBV10-1 and J usage is TRBJ2-1, with 7 bases matching TRBD2. The CDR3 covers 18 residues. From germline, CDR1 is WNHNN and CDR2 SYGVQD (reference sequence). The CDR3 region has the DNA TGCGCCGGCAGTGACGTTGAACTAGCGTTTAGCTCCTACAATGAGCAGTTCTTC. This encodes CAGSDVELAFSSYNEQFF.

This clone was recorded once. CDR3 loop: CAWIGGKGEQYF. For the CDR3, the DNA is TGTGCCTGGATCGGCGGAAAAGGCGAGCAGTACTTC. The chain joins TRBV30 to TRBJ2-7; D remains ambiguous. This CDR3 region has 12 residues. Germline-derived CDR1 and CDR2 are GTSNPN and SVGIG (reference sequence). V was cut by 4 bases and J by 6 bases, with 13 bases left in between.

The rearrangement links TRBV7-4 to TRBJ2-5; 7 nucleotides agree with TRBD1. V shed 3 bases, J shed 0 bases, and the junction held 7 bases outside the gene matches. This CDR3 is 16 amino acids long. Germline V gene data show CDR1 as SGHVT and CDR2 as SQSDAQ. The CDR3 protein is CASSLPGQRYQETQYF. CDR3 bases: TGTGCCAGCAGCTTGCCGGGACAGAGATACCAAGAGACCCAGTACTTC.

There are a few counts of this clone. The J gene is TRBJ1-3, the V gene TRBV9; D is perhaps TRBD1 (5 bases). The CDR3 has 15 amino acids. With 4 bases removed from V and 4 bases from J, the gap between germline ends came to 15 bases. Germline CDR1 and CDR2: SGDLS and YYNGEE. The CDR3 protein is CASSRYGGEGNTIYF. The CDR3 DNA reads as TGTGCCAGCAGCCGATACGGGGGGGAAGGAAACACCATATATTTT.

The V call is TRBV12-5, the J call TRBJ2-7; 8 bases agree with TRBD2. The CDR3 consists of 19 residues. CDR1 is LGHNT, CDR2 FRNRAP, per germline. V trimming: 1 base; J trimming: 3 bases; junction bases outside the gene matches: 17. The CDR3 bases are TGTGCTAGTGGTTTGGACCGCAGGGCAGGAGCGGGAGTTAGCTACGAGCAGTACTTC. Amino acids: CASGLDRRAGAGVSYEQYF.